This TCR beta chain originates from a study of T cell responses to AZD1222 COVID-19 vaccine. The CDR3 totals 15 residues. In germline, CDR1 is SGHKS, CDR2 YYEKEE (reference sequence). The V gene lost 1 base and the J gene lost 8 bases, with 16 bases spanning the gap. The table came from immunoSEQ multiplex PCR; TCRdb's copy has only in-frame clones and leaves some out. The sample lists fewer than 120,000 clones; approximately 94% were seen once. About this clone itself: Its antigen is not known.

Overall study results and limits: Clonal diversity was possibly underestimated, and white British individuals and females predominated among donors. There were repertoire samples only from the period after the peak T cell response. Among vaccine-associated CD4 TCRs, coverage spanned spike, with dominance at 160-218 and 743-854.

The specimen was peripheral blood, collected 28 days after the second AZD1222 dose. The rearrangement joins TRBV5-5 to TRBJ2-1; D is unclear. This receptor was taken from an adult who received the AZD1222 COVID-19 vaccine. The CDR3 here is CASSLTGDHRDEQFF. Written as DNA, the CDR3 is TGTGCCAGCAGCTTGACTGGTGACCATCGTGATGAGCAGTTCTTC.